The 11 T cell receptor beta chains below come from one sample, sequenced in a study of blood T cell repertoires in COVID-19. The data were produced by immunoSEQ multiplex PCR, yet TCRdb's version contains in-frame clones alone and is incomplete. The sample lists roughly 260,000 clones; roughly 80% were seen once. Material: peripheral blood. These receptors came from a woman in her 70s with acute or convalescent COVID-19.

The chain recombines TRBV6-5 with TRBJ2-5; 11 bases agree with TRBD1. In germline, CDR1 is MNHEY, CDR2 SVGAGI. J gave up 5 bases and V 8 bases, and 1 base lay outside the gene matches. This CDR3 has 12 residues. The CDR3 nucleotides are TGTGCCAGCGGACAGGGGGCCGAGACCCAGTACTTC. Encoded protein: CASGQGAETQYF.

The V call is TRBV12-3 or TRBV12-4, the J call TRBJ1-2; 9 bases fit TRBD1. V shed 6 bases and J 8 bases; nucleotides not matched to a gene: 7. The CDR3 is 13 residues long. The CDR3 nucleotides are TGTGCCAGCAGCAGGGGACAGGGTGTAGGCTACACCTTC. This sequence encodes CASSRGQGVGYTF.

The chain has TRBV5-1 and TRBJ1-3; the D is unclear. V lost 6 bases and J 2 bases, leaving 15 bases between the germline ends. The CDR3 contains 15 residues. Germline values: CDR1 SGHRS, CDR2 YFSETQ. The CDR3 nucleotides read TGCGCCAGCACTAGCGGGGTTCTTACTGGAAACACCATATATTTT. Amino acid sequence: CASTSGVLTGNTIYF.

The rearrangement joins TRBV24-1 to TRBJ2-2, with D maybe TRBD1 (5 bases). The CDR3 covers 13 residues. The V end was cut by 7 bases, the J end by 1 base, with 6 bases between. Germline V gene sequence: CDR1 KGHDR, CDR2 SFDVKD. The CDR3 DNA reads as TGTGCCACCAGGGGGCAGAACACCGGGGAGCTGTTTTTT. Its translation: CATRGQNTGELFF.

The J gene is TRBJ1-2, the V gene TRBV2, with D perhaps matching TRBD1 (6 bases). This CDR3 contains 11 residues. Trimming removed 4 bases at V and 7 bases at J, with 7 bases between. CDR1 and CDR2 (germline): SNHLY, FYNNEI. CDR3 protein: CASSAGAGYTF. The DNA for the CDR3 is TGTGCCAGCAGTGCAGGGGCTGGCTACACCTTC.

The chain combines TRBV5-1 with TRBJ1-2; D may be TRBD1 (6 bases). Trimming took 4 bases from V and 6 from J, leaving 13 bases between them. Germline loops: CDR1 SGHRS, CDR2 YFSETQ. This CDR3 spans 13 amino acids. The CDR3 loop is CASSPPGADGYTF. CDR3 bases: TGCGCCAGCAGCCCGCCAGGGGCGGATGGCTACACCTTC.

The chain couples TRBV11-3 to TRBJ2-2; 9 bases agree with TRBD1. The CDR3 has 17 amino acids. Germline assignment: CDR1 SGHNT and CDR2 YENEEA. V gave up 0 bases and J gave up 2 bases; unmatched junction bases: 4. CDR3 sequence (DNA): TGTGCCAGCAGCTTAGACCGGGACAGGGTTAACACCGGGGAGCTGTTTTTT. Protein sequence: CASSLDRDRVNTGELFF.

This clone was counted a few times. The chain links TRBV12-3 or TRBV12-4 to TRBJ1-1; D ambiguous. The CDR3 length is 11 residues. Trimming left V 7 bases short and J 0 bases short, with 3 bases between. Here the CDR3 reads CASTLNTEAFF. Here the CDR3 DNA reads TGTGCCAGCACCTTGAACACTGAAGCTTTCTTT.

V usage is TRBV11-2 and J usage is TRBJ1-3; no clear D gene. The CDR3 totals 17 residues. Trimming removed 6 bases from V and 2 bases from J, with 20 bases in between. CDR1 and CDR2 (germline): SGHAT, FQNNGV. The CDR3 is CASSYAGSLLAGNTIYF. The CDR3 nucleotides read TGTGCCAGCAGTTATGCCGGGTCCTTATTAGCTGGAAACACCATATATTTT.

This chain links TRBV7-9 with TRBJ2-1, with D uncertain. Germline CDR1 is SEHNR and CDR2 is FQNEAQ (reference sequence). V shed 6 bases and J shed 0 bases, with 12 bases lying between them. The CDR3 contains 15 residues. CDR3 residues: CASRQTVSSYNEQFF. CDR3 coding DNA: TGTGCCAGCAGGCAAACAGTGAGCTCCTACAATGAGCAGTTCTTC.

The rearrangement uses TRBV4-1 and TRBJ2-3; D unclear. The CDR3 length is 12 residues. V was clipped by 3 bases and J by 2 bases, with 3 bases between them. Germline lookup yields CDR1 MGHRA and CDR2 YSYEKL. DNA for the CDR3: TGCGCCAGCAGCCAGTACACAGATACGCAGTATTTT. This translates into CASSQYTDTQYF.